Listed below are T cell receptor beta chains from one sample, sequenced in a study of shared clonotypes between healthy human individuals. TCRdb's table, derived via immunoSEQ multiplex PCR, lists solely in-frame clones and lacks some. The data contain some 450,000 clones, about 74% of them singletons. Specimen: PBMCs. The receptors were gathered from a woman aged 35 to 49 in good health. Some clones in this sample may be carry-over from other donors' samples. The CDR3 runs from the conserved cysteine through the conserved F or W. Each record gives: CDR3 DNA, CDR3 protein, D gene, clone size, J gene, V gene. The D gene is left open where the match is weak. Rows may omit the clone size; those that give it use once, few, many or a size class.

CDR3nt: TGTGCCAGCAGCCCACCTAGCGGGAGGCCGGATGAGCAGTTCTTC; CDR3aa: CASSPPSGRPDEQFF; d_gene: TRBD2; abundance: -; j_gene: TRBJ2-1; v_gene: TRBV9
CDR3nt: TGTGCCAGCAGCTGGGGCTCTAGCACAGATACGCAGTATTTT; CDR3aa: CASSWGSSTDTQYF; d_gene: -; abundance: -; j_gene: TRBJ2-3; v_gene: TRBV5-6
CDR3nt: TGTGCCAGCAGCTTGGGGGGGAGGACAGATACGCAGTATTTT; CDR3aa: CASSLGGRTDTQYF; d_gene: TRBD2; abundance: -; j_gene: TRBJ2-3; v_gene: TRBV7-2
CDR3nt: TGCGCCTGGAGCAGGGGGGCACTTTCACCCCTCCACTTT; CDR3aa: CAWSRGALSPLHF; d_gene: TRBD1; abundance: -; j_gene: TRBJ1-6; v_gene: TRBV29-1
CDR3nt: TGTGCCACCAGCAGGGGGACAGGGGGAGGCTACAAGCAGTACTTC; CDR3aa: CATSRGTGGGYKQYF; d_gene: TRBD1; abundance: -; j_gene: TRBJ2-7; v_gene: TRBV15
CDR3nt: TGTGCTAGTGGTTTGAACAGGGGCGCCCCCTTCCAGAGCACTGAAGCTTTCTTT; CDR3aa: CASGLNRGAPFQSTEAFF; d_gene: TRBD1; abundance: once; j_gene: TRBJ1-1; v_gene: TRBV12-5
CDR3nt: TGTGCCAGCAGGCAAACGCCCGGGGAGCTGTTTTTT; CDR3aa: CASRQTPGELFF; d_gene: -; abundance: -; j_gene: TRBJ2-2; v_gene: TRBV28
CDR3nt: TGTGCCAGTAGTATTAACTACAACACCGGGGAGCTGTTTTTT; CDR3aa: CASSINYNTGELFF; d_gene: -; abundance: -; j_gene: TRBJ2-2; v_gene: TRBV19
CDR3nt: TGTGCCTGGACGGACAGGGGCGACTATGGCTACACCTTC; CDR3aa: CAWTDRGDYGYTF; d_gene: TRBD1; abundance: -; j_gene: TRBJ1-2; v_gene: TRBV30
CDR3nt: TGTGCCAGCAGCTTAGGGTTCAATCAGCCCCAGCATTTT; CDR3aa: CASSLGFNQPQHF; d_gene: -; abundance: -; j_gene: TRBJ1-5; v_gene: TRBV11-1
CDR3nt: TGTGCCAGCAAAAAGAGCAATGAGCAGTTCTTC; CDR3aa: CASKKSNEQFF; d_gene: -; abundance: -; j_gene: TRBJ2-1; v_gene: TRBV28
CDR3nt: TGTGCCAGCAGCATCGCGACAGGGGTGAGCTCCTACAATGAGCAGTTCTTC; CDR3aa: CASSIATGVSSYNEQFF; d_gene: TRBD1; abundance: -; j_gene: TRBJ2-1; v_gene: TRBV7-9
CDR3nt: TGCAGTGCGGCCAGGTATGAGCAGTTCTTC; CDR3aa: CSAARYEQFF; d_gene: -; abundance: few; j_gene: TRBJ2-1; v_gene: TRBV20-1
CDR3nt: TGTGCCAGCAGTTTTGCTCAGCATTTT; CDR3aa: CASSFAQHF; d_gene: -; abundance: many; j_gene: TRBJ1-5; v_gene: TRBV28
CDR3nt: TGCGCCAGCAGCTCGGATCCCCGGGCCTATAATGGGAATGAGCAGTTCTTC; CDR3aa: CASSSDPRAYNGNEQFF; d_gene: -; abundance: -; j_gene: TRBJ2-1; v_gene: TRBV5-1
CDR3nt: TGTGCCAGCAGCTTGACAGGGGGCTGGGGTAGTGATCAGCCCCAGCATTTT; CDR3aa: CASSLTGGWGSDQPQHF; d_gene: TRBD1; abundance: -; j_gene: TRBJ1-5; v_gene: TRBV28
CDR3nt: TGTGCCAGCAGCGTGAACCGGGACACTGAAGCTTTCTTT; CDR3aa: CASSVNRDTEAFF; d_gene: -; abundance: -; j_gene: TRBJ1-1; v_gene: TRBV9
CDR3nt: TGCGCCAGCAGCCAAGGGACTAGCTCCACCTACGAGCAGTACTTC; CDR3aa: CASSQGTSSTYEQYF; d_gene: TRBD2; abundance: -; j_gene: TRBJ2-7; v_gene: TRBV4-1
CDR3nt: TGTGCCAGCAGTTACACCAGTGGAAACACCATATATTTT; CDR3aa: CASSYTSGNTIYF; d_gene: -; abundance: -; j_gene: TRBJ1-3; v_gene: TRBV6-5
CDR3nt: TGTGCCAGCAGTTATGGGGGCGGCAGGGTTGGTGGCTACACCTTC; CDR3aa: CASSYGGGRVGGYTF; d_gene: -; abundance: -; j_gene: TRBJ1-2; v_gene: TRBV6-5
CDR3nt: TGTGCCAGCAGGGCTAGCGGAACCTACGAGCAGTACTTC; CDR3aa: CASRASGTYEQYF; d_gene: TRBD2; abundance: once; j_gene: TRBJ2-7; v_gene: TRBV6-5
CDR3nt: TGTGCCAGCAGTCCCTACTTAGCGGGAGCCTTTGTCGCAGATACGCAGTATTTT; CDR3aa: CASSPYLAGAFVADTQYF; d_gene: TRBD2; abundance: -; j_gene: TRBJ2-3; v_gene: TRBV27
CDR3nt: TGTGCCAGCTCCGCGTCACCGGGCCCGAGAAATTCACCCCTCCACTTT; CDR3aa: CASSASPGPRNSPLHF; d_gene: -; abundance: -; j_gene: TRBJ1-6; v_gene: TRBV18
CDR3nt: TGCGCCAGCAGCGCGGGCGGGACAGGCTACTCCTACGAGCAGTACTTC; CDR3aa: CASSAGGTGYSYEQYF; d_gene: TRBD1; abundance: -; j_gene: TRBJ2-7; v_gene: TRBV5-1
CDR3nt: TGCGCCAGCGGGGGCCTTGGGGATACGCAGTATTTT; CDR3aa: CASGGLGDTQYF; d_gene: -; abundance: -; j_gene: TRBJ2-3; v_gene: TRBV5-1
CDR3nt: TGTGCCAGCAGTTCCCCAAACTACGAGCAGTACTTC; CDR3aa: CASSSPNYEQYF; d_gene: -; abundance: -; j_gene: TRBJ2-7; v_gene: TRBV6-5
CDR3nt: TGTGCCAGCAGCTTACGGTCAACTAATGAAAAACTGTTTTTT; CDR3aa: CASSLRSTNEKLFF; d_gene: -; abundance: once; j_gene: TRBJ1-4; v_gene: TRBV13
CDR3nt: TGTGCCAGCAGCCCAGTAGTGCCCTCTCTTGGCTACACCTTC; CDR3aa: CASSPVVPSLGYTF; d_gene: -; abundance: -; j_gene: TRBJ1-2; v_gene: TRBV4-1
CDR3nt: TGTGCCAGCAGCTTAGACGGGAGCTCCTACAATGAGCAGTTCTTC; CDR3aa: CASSLDGSSYNEQFF; d_gene: -; abundance: few; j_gene: TRBJ2-1; v_gene: TRBV7-8